What follows are 16 T cell receptor beta chains derived from one specimen sequenced in a study of graft-versus-host responses after intestinal transplantation. Some clones are missing from TCRdb's copy, which holds only in-frame ones; the method was immunoSEQ multiplex PCR. The sample consists of around 90,000 clones, just under 95% of them appearing once. The antigens of these receptors remain unknown. The sequencing used unstimulated CD8+ T cells sorted from spleen or lymph node cells, collected before transplant. All receptors come from a human donor who was the organ donor for an intestinal transplant.

The J gene is TRBJ2-7, the V gene TRBV27, with a weak D call TRBD1 (6 bases). Germline V gene data show CDR1 as MNHEY and CDR2 as SMNVEV (reference sequence). V lost 6 bases, J lost 2 bases, and 17 bases lay in between. This CDR3 region has 15 residues. For the CDR3, the DNA is TGTGCCAGCAGCCCTATGGGGACATTACCCTACGAGCAGTACTTC. It codes for CASSPMGTLPYEQYF.

J is TRBJ2-5 and V is TRBV28; 10 nucleotides line up with TRBD2. Germline-derived CDR1 and CDR2 are MDHEN and SYDVKM. The V segment lost 1 base and the J segment 7 bases; nucleotides outside the gene matches: 6. CDR3 length equals 15 residues. Here the CDR3 DNA reads TGTGCCAGCAGTTTATCTCTAGCGGGAGAGGGGACCCAGTACTTC. Its protein is CASSLSLAGEGTQYF. Combining the CDR3 with reference TRBV28 and TRBJ2-5 gives the whole variable domain DVKVTQSSRYLVKRTGEKVFLECVQDMDHENMFWYRQDPGLGLRLIYFSYDVKMKEKGDIPEGYSVSREKKERFSLILESASTNQTSMYLCASSLSLAGEGTQYFGPGTRLLVL.

The genes are TRBV7-6 and TRBJ2-1; 12 bases agree with TRBD2. Germline assignment: CDR1 SGHVS and CDR2 FNYEAQ. The CDR3 is 15 amino acids. V shed 5 bases, J shed 9 bases, and the junction held 8 bases outside the gene matches. In nucleotides, the CDR3 is TGTGCCAGCAGCCCCCCTAGCGGGGGGGCGTTTGAGCAGTTCTTC. Its translation: CASSPPSGGAFEQFF.

V usage is TRBV15 and J usage is TRBJ2-5; 10 bases align to TRBD2. The length of the CDR3 is 17 residues. Germline lookup yields CDR1 LNHNV and CDR2 YYDKDF (reference sequence). J lost 2 bases, V lost 0 bases, and 6 bases had no gene match. CDR3 in DNA: TGTGCCACCAGCAGAGAAAAGGGACTAGCGCTACAAGAGACCCAGTACTTC. This sequence encodes CATSREKGLALQETQYF.

V is TRBV12-5 and J is TRBJ1-1; perhaps TRBD1 as D (6 bases). V lost 1 base, J lost 0 bases, and 15 bases lay in between. This CDR3 has 17 amino acids. CDR1 is LGHNT and CDR2 is FRNRAP in the germline V gene. This CDR3 is CASGLADSPRMNTEAFF. The CDR3 DNA sequence: TGTGCTAGTGGTTTGGCGGACAGCCCTAGAATGAACACTGAAGCTTTCTTT.

The J gene is TRBJ2-1, the V gene TRBV15, with 7 bases that match TRBD1. The length of the CDR3 is 14 residues. CDR1 is LNHNV and CDR2 is YYDKDF in the germline V gene (reference sequence). With 3 bases clipped from V and 3 bases from J, the junction kept 2 bases outside the gene matches. In DNA form, the CDR3 reads TGTGCCACCAGCAGCGGGACAGACTACAATGAGCAGTTCTTC. Translation: CATSSGTDYNEQFF.

The rearrangement joins TRBV5-8 to TRBJ1-1; unclear D gene. Germline V gene lookup returns CDR1 SGHTS and CDR2 YDEGEE. Trimming left V 1 base short and J 1 base short, with 14 bases between. This CDR3 is 16 amino acids long. CDR3 bases: TGTGCCAGCAGCTTGCTGGAGGTCTCAAGGAACACTGAAGCTTTCTTT. Residues: CASSLLEVSRNTEAFF.

The chain links TRBV28 to TRBJ2-7; 9 nucleotides agree with TRBD2. Unmatched junction bases numbered 22, after V lost 0 bases and J lost 4 bases. Germline V gene data show CDR1 as MDHEN and CDR2 as SYDVKM. CDR3 length: 21 amino acids. Here the CDR3 reads CASSLCLADRIIAGVRYEQYF. The CDR3 bases are TGTGCCAGCAGTTTATGTTTGGCGGACCGAATAATAGCGGGAGTCCGGTACGAGCAGTACTTC.

CDR3 loop: CASSVMQVRAEAFF. The CDR3 DNA reads as TGTGCCAGCAGCGTTATGCAGGTGCGAGCTGAAGCTTTCTTT. V gene TRBV9 combines with J gene TRBJ1-1; D call uncertain. Trimming took 2 bases from V and 6 from J, leaving 14 bases between them. CDR1 and CDR2 from the germline V gene are SGDLS and YYNGEE. The CDR3 spans 14 residues. Filled out from reference TRBV9 and TRBJ1-1, the complete variable domain reads DSGVTQTPKHLITATGQRVTLRCSPRSGDLSVYWYQQSLDQGLQFLIQYYNGEERAKGNILERFSAQQFPDLHSELNLSSLELGDSALYFCASSVMQVRAEAFFGQGTRLTVV.

The gene calls are TRBV15 and TRBJ1-5; no definite D call. Germline V gene data show CDR1 as LNHNV and CDR2 as YYDKDF (reference sequence). V lost 4 bases, J lost 7 bases, and 11 bases lay in between. CDR3 size: 13 residues. The CDR3 DNA sequence: TGTGCCACCAGCACTTCAGGTCCCCAGCCCCAGCATTTT. It is translated as CATSTSGPQPQHF.

The J gene is TRBJ1-2, the V gene TRBV5-8; D is possibly TRBD1 (5 bases). Germline V gene sequence: CDR1 SGHTS, CDR2 YDEGEE. The CDR3 has 14 amino acids. V was pared by 1 base and J by 3 bases, with 10 bases between. Here the CDR3 reads CASSLPGQYYGYTF. CDR3 nucleotide sequence: TGTGCCAGCAGCTTGCCAGGGCAATACTATGGCTACACCTTC.

The chain combines TRBV4-2 with TRBJ2-7; TRBD2 agrees at 8 bases. The germline CDR1 and CDR2 sequences are LGHNA and YNFKEQ. This CDR3 is 15 amino acids long. V lost 0 bases to trimming and J lost 2 bases; unmatched junction nucleotides: 3. The CDR3 is CASSQDDSGAYEQYF. For the CDR3, the DNA is TGTGCCAGCAGCCAAGATGATAGCGGGGCCTACGAGCAGTACTTC.

The chain carries TRBV4-1 and TRBJ2-5, with TRBD2 matching over 7 bases. The V gene's germline CDR1 is MGHRA and CDR2 YSYEKL. With 3 bases clipped from V and 9 bases from J, the junction kept 7 bases outside the gene matches. The CDR3 runs to 13 residues. The CDR3 protein is CASSQLSGEPQYF. The CDR3 DNA sequence: TGCGCCAGCAGCCAGCTCAGCGGGGAGCCCCAGTACTTC.

The rearrangement links TRBV20-1 to TRBJ1-2; no definite D call. V shed 4 bases and J shed 8 bases, with 8 bases lying between them. CDR3 length: 10 residues. CDR1 and CDR2 from the germline V gene are DFQATT and SNEGSKA (reference sequence). CDR3 in DNA: TGCAGTGCTACCGGGTCGGGCTACACCTTC. Amino acids: CSATGSGYTF.

This clone was observed a handful of times. V is TRBV6-5 and J is TRBJ2-3; possible D gene TRBD2, 5 bases. The length of the CDR3 is 16 residues. V was clipped by 0 bases and J by 2 bases, with 12 bases between them. Germline lookup yields CDR1 MNHEY and CDR2 SVGAGI. The CDR3 DNA is TGTGCCAGCAGTTACTCGAGGGCGGAGTCCACAGATACGCAGTATTTT. It codes for CASSYSRAESTDTQYF.

The rearrangement uses TRBV7-9 and TRBJ1-2; tentative D call: TRBD1 (6 bases). This CDR3 contains 17 residues. The V end was cut by 1 base, the J end by 3 bases, with 18 bases between. Per germline, CDR1 SEHNR and CDR2 FQNEAQ (reference sequence). The CDR3 DNA is TGTGCCAGCAGCTTAGGTTTTCCAGGGGTAAAAGACTATGGCTACACCTTC. Its translation is CASSLGFPGVKDYGYTF.